Here is one T cell receptor (beta chain) with its context. Methods used by the authors: Amplification from reference gene primers served as the basis for estimated nucleated cell counts. The protocol was immunoSEQ multiplex PCR, while the TCRdb copy is restricted to in-frame clones and leaves out a portion. The V and J calls and clone size are taken from that table; D and trimming were inferred from the DNA. This table holds 25,000 or so clones, roughly 83% found once. These data originate in a study of blood T cell repertoires in COVID-19. Study in general: Researchers got acute and convalescent COVID-19 samples from the United States, Italy and Spain. PBMCs, B-cell-depleted T cells, or T cells provided the cDNA or gDNA that made up the material.

The TCR was taken from a man between 65 and 80 years old with active COVID-19. Sample: peripheral blood.

The CDR3: CASSGGWESGHEQYF. As DNA, the CDR3 is TGCGCCAGCAGTGGTGGCTGGGAGAGCGGGCACGAGCAGTACTTC. The chain links TRBV10-1 to TRBJ2-7, with D perhaps matching TRBD2 (6 bases). Germline CDR1 and CDR2: WNHNN and SYGVQD (reference sequence). V was clipped by 4 bases and J by 5 bases, with 18 bases between them. CDR3 length: 15 amino acids.